The next 17 T cell receptor beta chains were all read from a single sample in a study of control samples from healthy donors and cancer patients. TCRdb keeps only in-frame clones here, not all; method: immunoSEQ multiplex PCR. Here the sample spans about 97,000 clones, around 89% being singletons. The material sequenced was blood. These receptors all stem from a young man in good health.

The chain uses TRBV5-1 and TRBJ1-2; tentatively, D is TRBD1 (6 bases). Per germline, CDR1 SGHRS and CDR2 YFSETQ. This CDR3 is 14 amino acids long. V lost 0 bases to trimming and J lost 4 bases, with 10 bases between them. The CDR3 here is CASSLVGQSYGYTF. In nucleotides, the CDR3 is TGCGCCAGCAGCTTGGTCGGACAGAGCTATGGCTACACCTTC.

The chain joins TRBV30 to TRBJ1-2, with a weak D call TRBD1 (5 bases). This CDR3 is 16 amino acids long. Germline CDR1 GTSNPN, CDR2 SVGIG (reference sequence). The V end was cut by 4 bases, the J end by 4 bases, with 22 bases between. The CDR3 protein is CAWNLLGRGSGYGYTF. In nucleotides, the CDR3 is TGTGCCTGGAACCTATTGGGGAGGGGCTCGGGCTATGGCTACACCTTC.

The V and J genes are TRBV19 and TRBJ2-5; 10 bases match TRBD2. Per germline, CDR1 LNHDA and CDR2 SQIVND (reference sequence). This CDR3 contains 15 residues. The junction had 11 bases not matched to a gene; V was cut back by 8 bases and J by 5 bases. CDR3 nucleotide sequence: TGTGCCAGTTCCACCGGGACTAGCGACGCGGAGACCCAGTACTTC. Translated, it gives CASSTGTSDAETQYF.

Notes on this clone: The same CDR3 also results from other DNA sequences found in this sample. This sequence joins TRBV6-1 and TRBJ2-5; 9 positions match TRBD2. CDR3 size: 15 residues. J was trimmed by 7 bases and V by 4 bases; bases with no gene match: 10. CDR1 is MNHNS and CDR2 is SASEGT in the germline V gene. The CDR3 loop reads CASSAGGGGEVTQYF. Here the CDR3 DNA reads TGTGCCAGCAGTGCTGGGGGCGGGGGGGAGGTGACCCAGTACTTC.

The chain has TRBV29-1 and TRBJ1-5; the D is unclear. From germline, CDR1 is SQVTM and CDR2 ANQGSEA. Deletions cut 7 bases from V and 2 bases from J, with 12 bases between. This CDR3 is built from 13 residues. The CDR3 loop reads CSARLGRNQPQHF. As DNA, the CDR3 is TGCAGCGCCAGATTGGGCCGCAATCAGCCCCAGCATTTT.

This chain links TRBV7-6 with TRBJ1-1; 7 nucleotides match TRBD1. The J segment lost 0 bases and the V segment lost 0 bases, leaving 4 bases of the junction unmatched. The CDR3 is 16 amino acids. Per the germline V gene, CDR1 is SGHVS and CDR2 is FNYEAQ. The CDR3 is CASSLAGQGVNTEAFF. In nucleotides, the CDR3 is TGTGCCAGCAGCTTAGCAGGGCAGGGGGTGAACACTGAAGCTTTCTTT.

This clone was picked up one time. The genes are TRBV10-1 and TRBJ1-1, with 7 bases identical to TRBD1. Germline values: CDR1 WNHNN, CDR2 SYGVQD (reference sequence). The CDR3 totals 13 residues. Trimming cost V 8 bases and J 5 bases; bases outside gene matches: 8. Here the CDR3 DNA reads TGCGCCAGCCAATCCACAGGGGCGACTGAAGCTTTCTTT. Amino acids: CASQSTGATEAFF.

This clone showed up just once. The chain uses TRBV5-1 and TRBJ1-4, with 11 bases identical to TRBD1. The junction had 10 bases not matched to a gene; V was cut back by 2 bases and J by 7 bases. The germline CDR1 and CDR2 sequences are SGHRS and YFSETQ. The CDR3 runs 17 residues. CDR3 loop: CASSLKPTGTGGEKLFF. The CDR3 nucleotides read TGCGCCAGCAGCTTAAAGCCAACCGGGACAGGGGGTGAAAAACTGTTTTTT.

This rearrangement joins TRBV27 to TRBJ1-1, with 9 bases that match TRBD1. CDR1 MNHEY and CDR2 SMNVEV come from the germline V gene (reference sequence). The length of the CDR3 is 17 residues. Trimming at V came to 1 base and at J to 6 bases, leaving 12 bases not matched to a gene. This chain's CDR3 is CASSLYLRPRQGAEAFF. DNA for the CDR3: TGTGCCAGCAGTTTATACCTCCGCCCCCGACAGGGGGCTGAAGCTTTCTTT.

The chain uses TRBV6-5 and TRBJ2-3; 8 bases agree with TRBD1. The CDR3 length is 15 residues. Germline loops: CDR1 MNHEY, CDR2 SVGAGI. The V segment lost 6 bases and the J segment 5 bases; nucleotides outside the gene matches: 10. The CDR3 here is CASSTRQGRIDTQYF. The CDR3, as DNA: TGTGCCAGCAGCACACGACAGGGGAGGATAGATACGCAGTATTTT.

The rearrangement uses TRBV28 and TRBJ2-4; D is ambiguous. This CDR3 comprises 16 residues. The germline CDR1 and CDR2 sequences are MDHEN and SYDVKM. V was pared by 2 bases and J by 0 bases, with 11 bases between. Written as DNA, the CDR3 is TGTGCCAGCAGTTTAATCGCTACCCTAGCCAAAAACATTCAGTACTTC. Its translation: CASSLIATLAKNIQYF.

V is TRBV3-1 (or the pseudogene TRBV3-2) and J is TRBJ1-3; TRBD1 matches 8 bases. CDR1 and CDR2 (germline): LGHDT, YNNKEL (reference sequence). V was clipped by 4 bases and J by 1 base; unmatched bases: 6. CDR3 length: 16 amino acids. This chain's CDR3 is CASSRDRLLSGNTIYF. In nucleotides, the CDR3 is TGTGCCAGCAGCCGGGACAGGTTATTATCTGGAAACACCATATATTTT.

The chain recombines TRBV5-6 with TRBJ2-7; D ambiguous. Germline V gene sequence: CDR1 SGHDT, CDR2 YYEEEE. Deletions cut 2 bases from V and 0 bases from J, with 9 bases between. The CDR3 is 14 amino acids. In nucleotides, the CDR3 is TGTGCCAGCAGCTTCTGGAGCCTCTCCTACGAGCAGTACGTC. It specifies CASSFWSLSYEQYV.

This chain joins TRBV10-3 and TRBJ1-2; D remains unclear. CDR3 size: 13 residues. The germline CDR1 and CDR2 sequences are ENHRY and SYGVKD. V was trimmed by 10 bases and J by 4 bases, leaving 16 bases between them. CDR3 sequence: CATRSDLIYGYTF. The CDR3, as DNA: TGTGCCACGAGGAGTGACCTAATCTATGGCTACACCTTC.

The chain joins TRBV21-1 to TRBJ1-1. TRBV21-1 is a pseudogene. The CDR3 loop spans 20 amino acids. CDR3 sequence reads: CASCGTTSAGRGGMNTEAFF. For the CDR3, the DNA is TGTGCCAGCTGCGGAACGACTTCAGCTGGCCGAGGGGGGATGAACACTGAAGCTTTCTTT.

The CDR3 is CASSYGTDTQYF. The DNA of the CDR3 is TGTGCCAGCAGTTACGGGACAGATACGCAGTATTTT. The chain links TRBV6-6 to TRBJ2-3; D not resolved. This CDR3 region has 12 residues. Germline V gene data show CDR1 as MNHNY and CDR2 as SVGAGI (reference sequence). Between the trimmed V and J ends, which lost 2 bases and 3 bases, there was a span of 3 bases.

This clone was seen once. The chain carries TRBV28 and TRBJ2-7, with unresolved D. Trimming stripped 6 bases from V and 0 bases from J, with 9 bases between. CDR1 is MDHEN and CDR2 is SYDVKM in the germline V gene. The CDR3 runs to 13 residues. CDR3 loop: CASSVGISYEQYF. DNA of the CDR3: TGTGCCAGCAGCGTAGGGATCTCCTACGAGCAGTACTTC.